The subject of this entry is one TCR beta chain. Antigen: not known. This entry comes from a study of CXCR3-negative and CXCR3-positive naive CD8 T cells. Study-wide points: With CXCR3 expression partially decreased after cryopreservation, most assays relied on fresh PBMCs.

TRB cDNA libraries were made by UMI-labeled 5' RACE. TCRdb re-called the 5' RACE reads and shows each CDR3 protein once, DNA omitted. The ten most abundant clones cover approximately 15% of a sample with more than 45,000 distinct CDR3 sequences. The CDR3 is 12 residues long. The rearrangement uses TRBV23-1 and TRBJ2-2; TCRdb proposes TRBD2, but this gene call is untestable without DNA. TRBV23-1 falls under the ORF class, with uncertain function. The source of this sequence is a human donor in good health. Some clones in this sample may be carry-over from other donors' samples. Material: memory CD8+ T cells from blood. CDR3: CASSRRTGELFF.